This section outlines one TCR beta chain sequence together with its context. This sample was taken from a study of radiotherapy plus CTLA-4 blockade in lung cancer. The ends lost 7 bases at V and 7 bases at J; junction bases unmatched: 16. The germline V gene has CDR1 SQVTM and CDR2 ANQGSEA. This CDR3 comprises 14 residues. Clones were sequenced by immunoSEQ multiplex PCR, and TCRdb holds only the in-frame ones, with some missing. Among some 110,000 clones, 81% were seen once, and the ten largest hold roughly 3.3%. This clonotype was obtained from a human donor with non-small cell lung cancer that progressed on radiotherapy plus ipilimumab. Some clones in this sample may be carry-over from other donors' samples. The sample in question was peripheral blood, obtained from a patient treated with radiotherapy plus ipilimumab. The genes are TRBV29-1 and TRBJ2-7, with 7 bases matching TRBD2. This chain's CDR3 is CSATRAGSFVEQYF. The DNA of the CDR3 is TGCAGCGCCACGCGAGCGGGGTCATTCGTAGAGCAGTACTTC.